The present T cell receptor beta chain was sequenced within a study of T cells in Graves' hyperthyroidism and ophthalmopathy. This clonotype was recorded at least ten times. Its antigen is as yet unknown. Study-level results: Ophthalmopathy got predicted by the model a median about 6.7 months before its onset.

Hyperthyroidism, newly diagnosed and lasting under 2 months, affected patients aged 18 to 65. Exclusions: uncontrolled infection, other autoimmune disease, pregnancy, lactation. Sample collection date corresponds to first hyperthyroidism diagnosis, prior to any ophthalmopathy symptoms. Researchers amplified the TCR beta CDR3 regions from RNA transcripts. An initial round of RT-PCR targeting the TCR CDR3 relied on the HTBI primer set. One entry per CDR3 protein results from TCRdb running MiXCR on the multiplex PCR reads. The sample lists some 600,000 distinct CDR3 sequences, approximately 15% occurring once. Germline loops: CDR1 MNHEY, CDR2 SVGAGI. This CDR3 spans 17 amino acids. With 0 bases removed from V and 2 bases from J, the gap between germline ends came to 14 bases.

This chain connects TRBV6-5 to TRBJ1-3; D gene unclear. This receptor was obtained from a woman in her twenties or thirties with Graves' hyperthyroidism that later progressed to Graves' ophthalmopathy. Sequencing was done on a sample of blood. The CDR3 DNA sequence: TGTGCCAGCAGTTACTCTCCTACGACAAGCCCTGGAAACACCATATATTTT. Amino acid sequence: CASSYSPTTSPGNTIYF.